This T cell receptor beta chain derives from a study of blood T cell repertoires in COVID-19. As originally analysed: Researchers report that nucleated cell counts were estimated from reference gene primer amplification. The table came from immunoSEQ multiplex PCR; TCRdb's copy has only in-frame clones and leaves some out. The V and J calls and clone size are taken from that table; D and trimming were inferred from the DNA. This sample carries tens of thousands of clones, 75% to 90% of them seen once, and the ten largest clones take roughly 5%. Germline V gene lookup returns CDR1 SGHTA and CDR2 FQGNSA. Trimming at V came to 5 bases and at J to 4 bases, leaving 5 bases not matched to a gene. This CDR3 comprises 13 residues.

The source of this sequence is a man aged 60 to 75 with active COVID-19. The sample consisted of peripheral blood. The chain has TRBV7-2 and TRBJ2-7, with 7 bases aligning to TRBD2. DNA for the CDR3: TGTGCCAGCAGCCCGGGGACTAAGTACGAGCAGTACTTC. It encodes CASSPGTKYEQYF.